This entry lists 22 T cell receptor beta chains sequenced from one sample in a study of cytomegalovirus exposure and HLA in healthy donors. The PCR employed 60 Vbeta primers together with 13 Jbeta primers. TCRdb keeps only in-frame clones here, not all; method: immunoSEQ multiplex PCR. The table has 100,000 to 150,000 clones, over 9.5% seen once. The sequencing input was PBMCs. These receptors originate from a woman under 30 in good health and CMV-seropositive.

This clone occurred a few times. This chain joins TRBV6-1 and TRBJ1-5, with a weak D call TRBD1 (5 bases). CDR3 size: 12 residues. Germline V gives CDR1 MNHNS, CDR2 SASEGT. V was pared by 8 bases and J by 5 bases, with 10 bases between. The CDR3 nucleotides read TGTGCCAGCGGGCAGGGTGATCAGCCCCAGCATTTT. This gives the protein CASGQGDQPQHF.

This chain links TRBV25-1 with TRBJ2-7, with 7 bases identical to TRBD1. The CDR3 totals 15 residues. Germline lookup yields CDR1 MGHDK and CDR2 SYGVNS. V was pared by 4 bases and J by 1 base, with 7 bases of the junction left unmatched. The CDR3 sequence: CASSGSGTESYEQYF. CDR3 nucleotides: TGTGCCAGCAGTGGATCCGGGACAGAATCCTACGAGCAGTACTTC.

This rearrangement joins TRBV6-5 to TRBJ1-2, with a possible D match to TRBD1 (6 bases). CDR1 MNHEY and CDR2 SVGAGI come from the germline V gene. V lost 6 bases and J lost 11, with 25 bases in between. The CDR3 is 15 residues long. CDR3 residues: CASRPVMAGGVLYTF. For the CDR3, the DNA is TGTGCCAGCAGACCGGTTATGGCGGGGGGCGTATTGTACACCTTC.

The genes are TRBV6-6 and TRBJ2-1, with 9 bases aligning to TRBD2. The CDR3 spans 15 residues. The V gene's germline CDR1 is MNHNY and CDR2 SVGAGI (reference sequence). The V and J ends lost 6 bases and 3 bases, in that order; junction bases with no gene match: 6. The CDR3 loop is CASSKGLALYNEQFF. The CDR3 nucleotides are TGTGCCAGCAGCAAAGGACTAGCGCTCTACAATGAGCAGTTCTTC.

The CDR3: CASSQVVPGQGVITDTQYF. The CDR3 coding sequence is TGTGCCAGCAGCCAAGTCGTCCCGGGACAGGGTGTAATTACAGATACGCAGTATTTT. The gene calls are TRBV14 and TRBJ2-3; 9 nucleotides align to TRBD1. Germline V gene sequence: CDR1 SGHDN, CDR2 FVKESK. CDR3 length equals 19 residues. V lost 1 base to trimming and J lost 3 bases; unmatched junction nucleotides: 14. The variable domain in full, with the rest retrieved from reference TRBV14 and TRBJ2-3, is EAGVTQFPSHSVIEKGQTVTLRCDPISGHDNLYWYRRVMGKEIKFLLHFVKESKQDESGMPNNRFLAERTGGTYSTLKVQPAELEDSGVYFCASSQVVPGQGVITDTQYFGPGTRLTVL.

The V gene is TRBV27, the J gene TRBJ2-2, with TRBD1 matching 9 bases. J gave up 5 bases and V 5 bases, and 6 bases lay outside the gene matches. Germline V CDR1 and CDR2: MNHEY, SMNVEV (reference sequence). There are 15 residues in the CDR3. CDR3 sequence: CASSPGTGKTGELFF. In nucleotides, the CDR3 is TGTGCCAGCAGTCCTGGGACAGGGAAGACCGGGGAGCTGTTTTTT.

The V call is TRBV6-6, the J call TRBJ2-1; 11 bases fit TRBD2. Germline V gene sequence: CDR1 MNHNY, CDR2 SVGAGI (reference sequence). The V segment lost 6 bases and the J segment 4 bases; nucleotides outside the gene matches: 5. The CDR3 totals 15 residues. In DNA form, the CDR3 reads TGTGCCAGCAGGAAGGGGACTAGCGGTTACAATGAGCAGTTCTTC. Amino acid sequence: CASRKGTSGYNEQFF.

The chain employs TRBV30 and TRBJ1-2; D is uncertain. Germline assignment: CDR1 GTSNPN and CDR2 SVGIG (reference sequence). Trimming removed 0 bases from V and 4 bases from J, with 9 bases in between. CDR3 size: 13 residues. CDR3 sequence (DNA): TGTGCCTGGAGTGTAAGAGGGAGCTATGGCTACACCTTC. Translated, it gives CAWSVRGSYGYTF.

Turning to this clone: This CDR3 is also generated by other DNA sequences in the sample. The CDR3 region has the DNA TGTGCCAGCAGTTACTCGCCCGGTAATCAGCCCCAGCATTTT. It yields the protein CASSYSPGNQPQHF. V usage is TRBV6-6 and J usage is TRBJ1-5, with unresolved D. This CDR3 is 14 amino acids long. Trimming took off 0 bases at V and 4 bases at J, with 7 bases between the two ends. Germline lookup yields CDR1 MNHNY and CDR2 SVGAGI (reference sequence).

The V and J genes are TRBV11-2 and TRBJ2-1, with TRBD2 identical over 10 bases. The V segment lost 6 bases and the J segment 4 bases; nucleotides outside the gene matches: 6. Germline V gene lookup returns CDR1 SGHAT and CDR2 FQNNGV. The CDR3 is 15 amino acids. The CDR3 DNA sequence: TGTGCCAGCAGTCAACTAGCGGGAAAGTACAATGAGCAGTTCTTC. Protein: CASSQLAGKYNEQFF.

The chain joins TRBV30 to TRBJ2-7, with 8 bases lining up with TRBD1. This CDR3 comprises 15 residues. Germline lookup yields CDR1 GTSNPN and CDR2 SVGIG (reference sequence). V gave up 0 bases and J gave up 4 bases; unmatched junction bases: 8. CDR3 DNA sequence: TGTGCCTGGAGTGTACCTGGGACAGGCTTGTACGAGCAGTACTTC. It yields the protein CAWSVPGTGLYEQYF.

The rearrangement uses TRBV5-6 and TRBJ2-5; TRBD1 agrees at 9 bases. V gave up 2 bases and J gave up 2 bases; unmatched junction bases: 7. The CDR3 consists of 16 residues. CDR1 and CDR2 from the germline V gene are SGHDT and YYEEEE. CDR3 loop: CASSLLAQGAQETQYF. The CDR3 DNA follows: TGTGCCAGCAGCTTACTAGCACAGGGGGCACAAGAGACCCAGTACTTC.

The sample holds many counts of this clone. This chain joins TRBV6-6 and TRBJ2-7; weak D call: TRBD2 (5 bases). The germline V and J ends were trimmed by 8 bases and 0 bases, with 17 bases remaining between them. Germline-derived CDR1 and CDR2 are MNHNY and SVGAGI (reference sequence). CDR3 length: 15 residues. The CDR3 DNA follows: TGTGCCAGCGGCCGGACCCCCGGGAACTCCTACGAGCAGTACTTC. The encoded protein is CASGRTPGNSYEQYF.

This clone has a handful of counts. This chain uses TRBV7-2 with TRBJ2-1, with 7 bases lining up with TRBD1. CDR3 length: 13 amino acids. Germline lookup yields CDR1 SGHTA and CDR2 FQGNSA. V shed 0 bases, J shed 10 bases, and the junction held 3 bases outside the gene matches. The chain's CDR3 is CASSLALGQEQFF. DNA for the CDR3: TGTGCCAGCAGCTTAGCGTTGGGACAGGAGCAGTTCTTC.

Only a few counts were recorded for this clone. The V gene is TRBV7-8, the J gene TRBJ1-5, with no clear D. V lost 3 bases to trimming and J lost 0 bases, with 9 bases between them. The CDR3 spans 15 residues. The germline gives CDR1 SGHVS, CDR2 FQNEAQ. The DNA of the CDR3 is TGTGCCAGCAGCTTGTCAGGTTATAGCAATCAGCCCCAGCATTTT. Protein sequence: CASSLSGYSNQPQHF.

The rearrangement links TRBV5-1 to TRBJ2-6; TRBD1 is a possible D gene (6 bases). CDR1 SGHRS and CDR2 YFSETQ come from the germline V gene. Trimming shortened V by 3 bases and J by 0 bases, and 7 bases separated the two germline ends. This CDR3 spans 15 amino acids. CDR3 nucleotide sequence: TGCGCCAGCAGCTCGGACAGCTCTGGGGCCAACGTCCTGACTTTC. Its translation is CASSSDSSGANVLTF.

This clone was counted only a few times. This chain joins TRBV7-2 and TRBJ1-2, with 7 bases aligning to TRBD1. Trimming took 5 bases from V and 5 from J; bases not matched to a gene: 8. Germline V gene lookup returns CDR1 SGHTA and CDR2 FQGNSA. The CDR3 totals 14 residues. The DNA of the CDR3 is TGTGCCAGCAGCCCCCAGGGGGGACCATATGGCTACACCTTC. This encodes CASSPQGGPYGYTF.

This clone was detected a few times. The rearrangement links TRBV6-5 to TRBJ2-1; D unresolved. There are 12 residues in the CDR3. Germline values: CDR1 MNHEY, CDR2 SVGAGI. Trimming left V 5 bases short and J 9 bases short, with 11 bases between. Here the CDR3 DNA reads TGTGCCAGCAGTGAACTTCGAGGTGAGCAGTTCTTC. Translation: CASSELRGEQFF.

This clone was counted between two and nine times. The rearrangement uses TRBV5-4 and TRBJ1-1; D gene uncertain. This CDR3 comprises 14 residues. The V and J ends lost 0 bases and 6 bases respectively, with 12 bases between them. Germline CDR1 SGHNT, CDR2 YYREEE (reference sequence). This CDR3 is CASSLGGWSSEAFF. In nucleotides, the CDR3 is TGTGCCAGCAGCTTGGGTGGCTGGAGTTCTGAAGCTTTCTTT.

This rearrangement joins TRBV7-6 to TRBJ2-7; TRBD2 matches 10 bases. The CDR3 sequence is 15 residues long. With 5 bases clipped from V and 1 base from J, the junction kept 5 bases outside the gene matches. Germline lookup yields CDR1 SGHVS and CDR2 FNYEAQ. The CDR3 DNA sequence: TGTGCCAGCAGCCCTAGCGGGAGTGTATCCTACGAGCAGTACTTC. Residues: CASSPSGSVSYEQYF.

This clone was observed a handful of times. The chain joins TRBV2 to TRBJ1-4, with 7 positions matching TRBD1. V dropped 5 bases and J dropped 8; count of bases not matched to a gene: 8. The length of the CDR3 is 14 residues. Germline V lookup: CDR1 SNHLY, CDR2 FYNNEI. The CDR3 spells CASSRQGLEEKLFF. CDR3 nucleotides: TGTGCCAGCAGTCGACAGGGCCTGGAGGAAAAACTGTTTTTT.

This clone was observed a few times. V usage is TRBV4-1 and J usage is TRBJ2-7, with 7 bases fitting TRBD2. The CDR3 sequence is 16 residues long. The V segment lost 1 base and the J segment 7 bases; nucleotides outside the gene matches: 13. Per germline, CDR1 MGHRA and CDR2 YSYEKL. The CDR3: CASSQVDYRGDSEQYF. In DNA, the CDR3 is TGCGCCAGCAGCCAAGTCGACTATCGGGGGGACTCGGAGCAGTACTTC.